These T cell receptor beta chains were read from a single sample in a study of regulatory T cells in long-lasting Graves disease. TCRdb passed the multiplex PCR reads through MiXCR, listing each CDR3 protein once. Here the sample spans about 620,000 distinct CDR3 sequences, 16% being singletons. These sequences were also reported in another study, on T cells in Graves' hyperthyroidism and ophthalmopathy.

Here the sequenced sample was peripheral blood mononuclear cells (PBMCs), taken at new diagnosis, from a patient treated with antithyroid drugs. The receptors stem from a woman in her twenties or thirties with Graves disease. The CDR3 runs from the conserved cysteine through the conserved F or W. Each record gives: D gene, V gene, J gene, clone size, CDR3 protein, CDR3 DNA. The D gene is left open where the match is weak. Part of the rows lack a size; the others show once, few, many or a class for expanded clones.

D gene: -
V gene: TRBV3-1
J gene: TRBJ1-1
clone size: few
CDR3 protein: CASSRVGPNTEAFF
CDR3 DNA: TGTGCCAGCAGCCGGGTGGGGCCCAACACTGAAGCTTTCTTT

D gene: -
V gene: TRBV6-1
J gene: TRBJ1-5
clone size: many
CDR3 protein: CASSEAGGDGQPQHF
CDR3 DNA: TGTGCCAGCAGTGAAGCGGGAGGGGACGGTCAGCCCCAGCATTTT

D gene: -
V gene: TRBV29-1
J gene: TRBJ2-4
clone size: -
CDR3 protein: CSVDYSDIQYF
CDR3 DNA: TGCAGCGTTGACTATAGCGACATTCAGTACTTC

D gene: TRBD1
V gene: TRBV2
J gene: TRBJ2-5
clone size: many
CDR3 protein: CASSALRTGVQETQYF
CDR3 DNA: TGTGCCAGCAGTGCCCTCCGGACAGGCGTCCAAGAGACCCAGTACTTC

D gene: -
V gene: TRBV27
J gene: TRBJ2-5
clone size: many
CDR3 protein: CASRPSQGRAQETQYF
CDR3 DNA: TGTGCCAGCAGACCTTCTCAGGGAAGGGCCCAAGAGACCCAGTACTTC

D gene: -
V gene: TRBV7-2
J gene: TRBJ1-6
clone size: few
CDR3 protein: CASSLRTANNSPLHF
CDR3 DNA: TGTGCCAGCAGCTTAAGGACAGCTAATAATTCACCCCTCCACTTT

D gene: -
V gene: TRBV6-1
J gene: TRBJ2-2
clone size: -
CDR3 protein: CAGTKLGSDTGELFF
CDR3 DNA: TGTGCCGGAACCAAGCTGGGTTCGGACACCGGGGAGCTGTTTTTT

D gene: TRBD2
V gene: TRBV28
J gene: TRBJ2-5
clone size: -
CDR3 protein: CATLITSGGGVETQYF
CDR3 DNA: TGTGCCACCTTGATAACTAGCGGAGGAGGGGTAGAGACCCAGTACTTC

D gene: -
V gene: TRBV7-8
J gene: TRBJ1-4
clone size: many
CDR3 protein: CASSPGGNREPLFF
CDR3 DNA: TGTGCCAGCAGCCCTGGGGGGAATAGAGAACCACTGTTTTTT

D gene: TRBD2
V gene: TRBV6-2/TRBV6-3
J gene: TRBJ2-1
clone size: many
CDR3 protein: CASSYSAGDGHEQFF
CDR3 DNA: TGTGCCAGCAGTTACTCTGCGGGAGATGGACATGAGCAGTTCTTC

D gene: -
V gene: TRBV20-1
J gene: TRBJ2-7
clone size: many
CDR3 protein: CSATEGVDGQYF
CDR3 DNA: TGCAGTGCCACAGAGGGGGTAGACGGGCAGTACTTC

D gene: -
V gene: TRBV5-6
J gene: TRBJ1-2
clone size: few
CDR3 protein: CASSEGRELGYTF
CDR3 DNA: TGTGCCAGCAGCGAGGGACGGGAGCTTGGCTACACCTTC

D gene: TRBD2
V gene: TRBV5-1
J gene: TRBJ2-2
clone size: -
CDR3 protein: CASSSRGTWTGELFF
CDR3 DNA: TGCGCCAGCAGTTCGCGGGGGACGTGGACCGGGGAGCTGTTTTTT

D gene: TRBD2
V gene: TRBV27
J gene: TRBJ2-1
clone size: many
CDR3 protein: CASSHPGLAQSINYNEQFF
CDR3 DNA: TGTGCCAGCAGTCATCCGGGACTAGCTCAATCTATTAACTACAATGAGCAGTTCTTC

D gene: TRBD1
V gene: TRBV5-1
J gene: TRBJ2-3
clone size: many
CDR3 protein: CASSLTGHTDTQYF
CDR3 DNA: TGTGCCAGCAGTCTGACAGGGCACACAGATACGCAGTATTTT

D gene: -
V gene: TRBV9
J gene: TRBJ2-1
clone size: once
CDR3 protein: CASSVSLGGLGEQFF
CDR3 DNA: TGTGCCAGCAGCGTATCGTTGGGGGGTTTAGGTGAGCAGTTCTTC

D gene: TRBD2
V gene: TRBV7-9
J gene: TRBJ2-5
clone size: many
CDR3 protein: CASSLLLREGRETQYF
CDR3 DNA: TGTGCCAGCAGCTTACTACTGCGGGAGGGCCGAGAGACCCAGTACTTC

D gene: -
V gene: TRBV2
J gene: TRBJ1-6
clone size: many
CDR3 protein: CASSEWVSHSPLHF
CDR3 DNA: TGTGCCAGCAGTGAATGGGTCAGTCATTCACCCCTCCACTTT

D gene: TRBD1
V gene: TRBV20-1
J gene: TRBJ2-7
clone size: -
CDR3 protein: CSASHITLRGDRGALEQYF
CDR3 DNA: TGCAGTGCTAGCCATATCACCCTCCGTGGGGACAGGGGCGCGCTGGAGCAGTACTTC

D gene: TRBD1
V gene: TRBV30
J gene: TRBJ2-5
clone size: -
CDR3 protein: CAWSVGDRAAQETQYF
CDR3 DNA: TGTGCCTGGAGTGTAGGAGACAGGGCAGCCCAAGAGACCCAGTACTTC

D gene: -
V gene: TRBV19
J gene: TRBJ2-2
clone size: once
CDR3 protein: CASRLGGLGELFF
CDR3 DNA: TGTGCCAGTAGACTCGGGGGACTCGGGGAGCTGTTTTTT

D gene: TRBD1
V gene: TRBV12-3/TRBV12-4
J gene: TRBJ2-1
clone size: -
CDR3 protein: CASSLGQILYNEQFF
CDR3 DNA: TGTGCCAGCAGTTTGGGACAGATACTCTACAATGAGCAGTTCTTC

D gene: -
V gene: TRBV30
J gene: TRBJ1-1
clone size: once
CDR3 protein: CAWSVRYEAFF
CDR3 DNA: TGTGCCTGGAGTGTACGGTATGAAGCTTTCTTT

D gene: -
V gene: TRBV2
J gene: TRBJ1-5
clone size: -
CDR3 protein: CASRDLSNQPQHF
CDR3 DNA: TGTGCCAGCAGGGACTTAAGCAATCAGCCCCAGCATTTT

D gene: TRBD2
V gene: TRBV7-2
J gene: TRBJ2-3
clone size: few
CDR3 protein: CASSRGLAGGGTDTQYF
CDR3 DNA: TGTGCCAGCAGTCGTGGACTAGCGGGAGGGGGCACAGATACGCAGTATTTT

D gene: -
V gene: TRBV7-9
J gene: TRBJ1-2
clone size: -
CDR3 protein: CASSYISTVGDYGYTF
CDR3 DNA: TGTGCCAGCAGCTATATCTCCACCGTGGGGGACTATGGCTACACCTTC

D gene: -
V gene: TRBV20-1
J gene: TRBJ2-3
clone size: few
CDR3 protein: CSARSTDTQYF
CDR3 DNA: TGCAGTGCCAGAAGCACAGATACGCAGTATTTT

D gene: -
V gene: TRBV7-9
J gene: TRBJ1-4
clone size: -
CDR3 protein: CASVQWGTGNEKLFF
CDR3 DNA: TGTGCCAGCGTCCAATGGGGTACAGGGAACGAAAAACTGTTTTTT

D gene: -
V gene: TRBV7-9
J gene: TRBJ1-5
clone size: many
CDR3 protein: CASSSFGDSNQPQHF
CDR3 DNA: TGTGCCAGCAGCTCTTTCGGGGATAGCAATCAGCCCCAGCATTTT

D gene: -
V gene: TRBV5-1
J gene: TRBJ1-4
clone size: few
CDR3 protein: CASTSGYSNEKLFF
CDR3 DNA: TGCGCCAGTACATCTGGGTATTCTAATGAAAAACTGTTTTTT

D gene: TRBD1
V gene: TRBV7-6
J gene: TRBJ2-2
clone size: few
CDR3 protein: CASSPQGASGELLF
CDR3 DNA: TGTGCCAGCAGTCCACAGGGGGCATCCGGGGAGCTGCTTTTT

D gene: -
V gene: TRBV27
J gene: TRBJ1-2
clone size: many
CDR3 protein: CASSRDGANYGYTF
CDR3 DNA: TGTGCCAGCAGCCGGGACGGTGCTAACTATGGCTACACCTTC

D gene: -
V gene: TRBV7-6
J gene: TRBJ2-1
clone size: few
CDR3 protein: CASSLEAGTPGEQFF
CDR3 DNA: TGTGCCAGCAGCTTAGAGGCAGGGACCCCGGGTGAGCAGTTCTTC

D gene: TRBD2
V gene: TRBV27
J gene: TRBJ2-4
clone size: few
CDR3 protein: CASSPRSGRVAKNIQYF
CDR3 DNA: TGTGCCAGCAGCCCGCGGAGCGGGAGGGTAGCCAAAAACATTCAGTACTTC

D gene: -
V gene: TRBV24-1
J gene: TRBJ2-3
clone size: -
CDR3 protein: CATSVTSDTQYF
CDR3 DNA: TGTGCCACCAGTGTCACATCAGATACGCAGTATTTT

D gene: TRBD2
V gene: TRBV6-5
J gene: TRBJ2-3
clone size: few
CDR3 protein: CASSYALLAGGQDTQYF
CDR3 DNA: TGTGCCAGCAGTTACGCCCTACTAGCGGGAGGGCAAGATACGCAGTATTTT

D gene: -
V gene: TRBV12-3/TRBV12-4
J gene: TRBJ1-6
clone size: many
CDR3 protein: CASRLGAGGTRNNSPLHF
CDR3 DNA: TGTGCCAGCCGACTGGGAGCTGGAGGGACGCGTAATAATTCACCCCTCCACTTT

D gene: -
V gene: TRBV7-9
J gene: TRBJ2-3
clone size: -
CDR3 protein: CASSFTKGPNFADTQYF
CDR3 DNA: TGTGCCAGCAGCTTCACAAAGGGACCAAACTTTGCAGATACGCAGTATTTT

D gene: -
V gene: TRBV11-1
J gene: TRBJ2-7
clone size: -
CDR3 protein: CASNPQGYEQYF
CDR3 DNA: TGTGCCAGCAACCCCCAGGGTTACGAGCAGTACTTC

D gene: TRBD2
V gene: TRBV3-1
J gene: TRBJ2-1
clone size: -
CDR3 protein: CASSQAISGSIEQFF
CDR3 DNA: TGTGCCAGCAGCCAAGCGATTAGCGGGAGTATTGAGCAGTTCTTC

D gene: TRBD1
V gene: TRBV4-3
J gene: TRBJ1-1
clone size: -
CDR3 protein: CASSQDRYRGNTEAFF
CDR3 DNA: TGCGCCAGCAGCCAAGATAGGTACAGGGGGAACACTGAAGCTTTCTTT

D gene: -
V gene: TRBV9
J gene: TRBJ2-1
clone size: -
CDR3 protein: CASSVGTLIGNNEQFF
CDR3 DNA: TGTGCCAGCAGCGTAGGGACCTTAATTGGGAACAATGAGCAGTTCTTC

D gene: TRBD1
V gene: TRBV15
J gene: TRBJ2-5
clone size: few
CDR3 protein: CATSREGQGVETQYF
CDR3 DNA: TGTGCCACCAGCAGAGAGGGACAGGGGGTGGAGACCCAGTACTTC

D gene: -
V gene: TRBV3-1
J gene: TRBJ2-7
clone size: -
CDR3 protein: CASSQGGGPYEQYF
CDR3 DNA: TGTGCCAGCAGCCAAGGAGGAGGGCCCTACGAGCAGTACTTC

D gene: -
V gene: TRBV19
J gene: TRBJ1-4
clone size: -
CDR3 protein: CASSTGRTNEKLFF
CDR3 DNA: TGTGCCAGCTCCACGGGCAGAACTAATGAAAAACTGTTTTTT

D gene: -
V gene: TRBV11-2
J gene: TRBJ2-1
clone size: -
CDR3 protein: CASSLDHGYEQFF
CDR3 DNA: TGTGCCAGCAGCTTAGATCATGGGTACGAGCAGTTCTTC

D gene: -
V gene: TRBV27
J gene: TRBJ1-5
clone size: few
CDR3 protein: CATIVSGPLISNQPQHF
CDR3 DNA: TGTGCCACCATCGTTTCAGGACCGTTGATTAGCAATCAGCCCCAGCATTTT

D gene: TRBD2
V gene: TRBV11-2
J gene: TRBJ2-7
clone size: -
CDR3 protein: CASTLTSGSRNEQYF
CDR3 DNA: TGTGCCAGCACCTTAACTAGCGGGAGCAGGAACGAGCAGTACTTC

D gene: TRBD1
V gene: TRBV3-1
J gene: TRBJ2-5
clone size: -
CDR3 protein: CASSPNSDRVGETQYF
CDR3 DNA: TGTGCCAGCTCCCCGAACAGCGACAGGGTAGGAGAGACCCAGTACTTC

D gene: -
V gene: TRBV7-9
J gene: TRBJ2-1
clone size: few
CDR3 protein: CASSSPRLLGGEQFF
CDR3 DNA: TGTGCCAGCAGCTCTCCGAGACTCCTAGGGGGTGAGCAGTTCTTC

D gene: TRBD1
V gene: TRBV10-1
J gene: TRBJ2-1
clone size: -
CDR3 protein: CASSGNRDRDYNEQFF
CDR3 DNA: TGCGCCAGCAGTGGGAACCGGGACAGGGACTACAATGAGCAGTTCTTC

D gene: -
V gene: TRBV20-1
J gene: TRBJ2-3
clone size: -
CDR3 protein: CSASMSTNADTQYF
CDR3 DNA: TGCAGTGCTAGTATGAGTACGAATGCAGATACGCAGTATTTT

D gene: TRBD2
V gene: TRBV29-1
J gene: TRBJ2-3
clone size: -
CDR3 protein: CSVGPRSGAGDTQYF
CDR3 DNA: TGCAGCGTTGGACCCCGGTCGGGAGCGGGGGATACGCAGTATTTT

D gene: -
V gene: TRBV20-1
J gene: TRBJ2-2
clone size: -
CDR3 protein: CSARDRLVGTGELFF
CDR3 DNA: TGCAGTGCTAGAGATCGACTAGTAGGCACCGGGGAGCTGTTTTTT

D gene: TRBD1
V gene: TRBV6-1
J gene: TRBJ2-7
clone size: few
CDR3 protein: CATGDRSYEQYF
CDR3 DNA: TGTGCCACCGGGGACAGATCCTACGAGCAGTACTTC